These 30 T cell receptor beta chains were all obtained from the same sample, sequenced in a study of OX40 agonist ivuxolimab in advanced cancers. TCRdb's table, derived via immunoSEQ multiplex PCR, lists solely in-frame clones and lacks some. This table holds under 85,000 clones, over 85% found once. The source material was CD4+ or CD8+ T cells sorted from blood, sampled in a trial of the OX40 agonist ivuxolimab. These receptors came from an adult with an advanced solid tumor such as melanoma, head and neck, liver or kidney cancer.

The chain uses TRBV30 and TRBJ1-2; possible D gene TRBD1, 6 bases. The V and J ends lost 5 bases and 5 bases respectively, with 18 bases between them. CDR3 length: 14 amino acids. Germline V gene lookup returns CDR1 GTSNPN and CDR2 SVGIG (reference sequence). The DNA of the CDR3 is TGTGCCTGGGTTGCTACTGGACAGATTTATGGCTACACCTTC. Amino acid sequence: CAWVATGQIYGYTF. The entire variable domain, with the rest obtained from reference TRBV30 and TRBJ1-2, is as follows: SQTIHQWPATLVQPVGSPLSLECTVEGTSNPNLYWYRQAAGRGLQLLFYSVGIGQISSEVPQNLSASRPQDRQFILSSKKLLLSDSGFYLCAWVATGQIYGYTFGSGTRLTVV.

The rearrangement links TRBV5-1 to TRBJ2-3; 13 nucleotides align to TRBD2. The CDR3 has 15 amino acids. V lost 3 bases and J lost 3; bases outside the gene matches: 1. Germline-derived CDR1 and CDR2 are SGHRS and YFSETQ. The CDR3 DNA sequence: TGCGCCAGCAGCTGGACTAGCGGGAGAACAGATACGCAGTATTTT. Encoded protein: CASSWTSGRTDTQYF.

This chain links TRBV7-8 with TRBJ1-1, with D hard to call. V dropped 3 bases and J dropped 4 bases, with 6 bases sitting between them. Germline CDR1 SGHVS, CDR2 FQNEAQ. The CDR3 loop spans 12 amino acids. The CDR3: CASSLAGTEAFF. The CDR3 region has the DNA TGTGCCAGCAGCTTGGCGGGCACTGAAGCTTTCTTT. The full variable domain, in which reference TRBV7-8 and TRBJ1-1 provide the parts outside the CDR3, is GAGVSQSPRYKVAKRGQDVALRCDPISGHVSLFWYQQALGQGPEFLTYFQNEAQLDKSGLPSDRFFAERPEGSVSTLKIQRTQQEDSAVYLCASSLAGTEAFFGQGTRLTVV.

The genes are TRBV19 and TRBJ2-5; possibly TRBD1 or TRBD2 for D (7 bases each). This CDR3 region has 16 residues. Germline CDR1 is LNHDA and CDR2 is SQIVND (reference sequence). V shed 5 bases and J shed 0 bases, with 16 bases lying between them. The CDR3 DNA is TGTGCCAGTAGTCCCACCAGGGGGGGATACCAAGAGACCCAGTACTTC. Protein sequence: CASSPTRGGYQETQYF.

This chain uses TRBV9 with TRBJ2-5; 13 bases fit TRBD2. Germline trimming cut 3 bases from V and 7 bases from J; bases unmatched to any gene: 9. The CDR3 loop spans 16 amino acids. Germline V gives CDR1 SGDLS, CDR2 YYNGEE. CDR3 in amino acids: CASSAGLAGLAGTQYF. The CDR3 DNA follows: TGTGCCAGCAGCGCGGGACTAGCGGGACTCGCGGGGACCCAGTACTTC. Full variable domain (remainder filled in from reference TRBV9 and TRBJ2-5): DSGVTQTPKHLITATGQRVTLRCSPRSGDLSVYWYQQSLDQGLQFLIQYYNGEERAKGNILERFSAQQFPDLHSELNLSSLELGDSALYFCASSAGLAGLAGTQYFGPGTRLLVL.

V is TRBV4-2 and J is TRBJ2-7, with 7 bases fitting TRBD2. V lost 0 bases, J lost 5 bases, and 13 bases stayed unmatched. The germline CDR1 and CDR2 sequences are LGHNA and YNFKEQ. This CDR3 spans 17 amino acids. The CDR3 DNA sequence: TGTGCCAGCAGCCAAGATCTTGGGGAGACTAGCAGCCACGAGCAGTACTTC. This gives the protein CASSQDLGETSSHEQYF.

A single count supports this clone. J is TRBJ2-1 and V is TRBV19; D not certain. V lost 3 bases, J lost 8 bases, and 2 bases lay in between. The CDR3 has 10 residues. Germline values: CDR1 LNHDA, CDR2 SQIVND (reference sequence). The DNA of the CDR3 is TGTGCCAGTAGTATCTATGAGCAGTTCTTC. This encodes CASSIYEQFF.

This chain links TRBV11-3 with TRBJ2-3, with TRBD2 matching over 10 bases. Germline V CDR1 and CDR2: SGHNT, YENEEA. The CDR3 extends over 18 amino acids. J lost 2 bases, V lost 10 bases, and 18 bases had no gene match. The CDR3 sequence: CAILGKGASGRNTDTQYF. CDR3 DNA: TGTGCCATCCTAGGGAAAGGTGCTAGCGGGAGAAACACAGATACGCAGTATTTT.

J is TRBJ1-3 and V is TRBV15; D perhaps matches TRBD1 (5 bases). V was cut by 1 base and J by 13 bases, with 14 bases left in between. CDR1 is LNHNV and CDR2 is YYDKDF in the germline V gene (reference sequence). CDR3 size: 13 residues. CDR3 in DNA: TGTGCCACCAGCAGAGGAGAGGGACGGGGGATATATTTT. Its protein is CATSRGEGRGIYF.

The count of this clone is one. V and J are TRBV27 and TRBJ1-6, with 11 positions matching TRBD1. There are 16 residues in the CDR3. Germline CDR1 and CDR2: MNHEY and SMNVEV (reference sequence). The J segment lost 9 bases and the V segment lost 5 bases, leaving 9 bases of the junction unmatched. The CDR3 sequence is CASSPDYGTGGSPLHF. For the CDR3, the DNA is TGTGCCAGCAGTCCTGACTATGGGACAGGGGGTTCACCCCTCCACTTT.

The chain carries TRBV6-6 and TRBJ1-2, with D perhaps matching TRBD1 (5 bases). The CDR3 length is 13 residues. From germline, CDR1 is MNHNY and CDR2 SVGAGI (reference sequence). Trimming cost V 6 bases and J 3 bases, with 11 bases left between them. CDR3 bases: TGTGCCAGCAGCCCGACAGTGTACTATGGCTACACCTTC. This gives the protein CASSPTVYYGYTF.

The chain employs TRBV15 and TRBJ2-7, with 11 bases matching TRBD1. The CDR3 is made up of 16 amino acids. The V segment lost 5 bases and the J segment 3 bases; nucleotides outside the gene matches: 9. Germline assignment: CDR1 LNHNV and CDR2 YYDKDF (reference sequence). The CDR3 region is CATSPRGQGGNYEQYF. In DNA form, the CDR3 reads TGTGCCACCAGCCCGAGGGGACAGGGGGGGAACTACGAGCAGTACTTC.

The chain links TRBV7-3 to TRBJ2-1; D possibly matches TRBD1 or TRBD2 (5 bases each). The germline V gene has CDR1 SGHTA and CDR2 FQGTGA. V was clipped by 7 bases and J by 6 bases, with 13 bases between them. This CDR3 contains 13 residues. CDR3 in amino acids: CASTPGTTNEQFF. Written as DNA, the CDR3 is TGTGCCAGCACCCCAGGGACCACCAATGAGCAGTTCTTC.

The chain has TRBV28 and TRBJ2-7; D is ambiguous. Germline CDR1 is MDHEN and CDR2 is SYDVKM. The V and J ends lost 3 bases and 1 base respectively, with 1 base between them. The CDR3 has 11 amino acids. CDR3 DNA sequence: TGTGCCAGCAGTTTTTCCTACGAGCAGTACTTC. This codes for CASSFSYEQYF. Complete variable domain (other parts from reference TRBV28 and TRBJ2-7): DVKVTQSSRYLVKRTGEKVFLECVQDMDHENMFWYRQDPGLGLRLIYFSYDVKMKEKGDIPEGYSVSREKKERFSLILESASTNQTSMYLCASSFSYEQYFGPGTRLTVT.

The CDR3 reads CASSVLANEQFF. The CDR3 DNA reads as TGTGCCAGCAGCGTCCTAGCGAATGAGCAGTTCTTC. This chain joins TRBV7-9 and TRBJ2-1; tentative D call: TRBD2 (6 bases). V lost 5 bases and J 7 bases, leaving 9 bases between the germline ends. The CDR3 loop spans 12 amino acids. Germline V gives CDR1 SEHNR, CDR2 FQNEAQ (reference sequence).

This chain connects TRBV4-3 to TRBJ2-1; 11 bases map to TRBD2. CDR3 length equals 17 residues. V lost 4 bases to trimming and J lost 3 bases; unmatched junction nucleotides: 8. Germline values: CDR1 LGHNA, CDR2 YSLEER. DNA of the CDR3: TGCGCCAGCAGCCCCGCACAAGGGACTAGCGGCTACAATGAGCAGTTCTTC. This encodes CASSPAQGTSGYNEQFF.

The J gene is TRBJ2-2, the V gene TRBV9; D is unclear. Germline values: CDR1 SGDLS, CDR2 YYNGEE. The CDR3 consists of 14 residues. V lost 4 bases, J lost 4 bases, and 11 bases lay in between. The CDR3 DNA sequence: TGTGCCAGCAGCCCACGTCTTAGCACCGGGGAGCTGTTTTTT. Its translation: CASSPRLSTGELFF.

The chain has TRBV27 and TRBJ1-5; D gene uncertain. V lost 4 bases and J 2 bases, leaving 9 bases between the germline ends. The CDR3 sequence is 14 residues long. Germline lookup yields CDR1 MNHEY and CDR2 SMNVEV (reference sequence). CDR3 protein: CASSYHSGNQPQHF. For the CDR3, the DNA is TGTGCCAGCAGTTATCACTCCGGCAATCAGCCCCAGCATTTT.

CDR3 nucleotide sequence: TGTGCCAGCAGCCTGGGTCGCTACGAGCAGTACTTC. This gives the protein CASSLGRYEQYF. The genes are TRBV5-6 and TRBJ2-7, with unresolved D. Per germline, CDR1 SGHDT and CDR2 YYEEEE. V dropped 4 bases and J dropped 3 bases, with 8 bases sitting between them. This CDR3 has 12 residues.

V is TRBV5-6 and J is TRBJ1-5; TRBD1 agrees at 9 bases. Germline V CDR1 and CDR2: SGHDT, YYEEEE. After removal of 2 bases from V and 10 bases from J, the junction contained 10 bases not matched to a gene. The CDR3 covers 15 residues. CDR3 protein: CASSFSGTGFRPQHF. CDR3 in DNA: TGTGCCAGCAGCTTCTCCGGGACAGGGTTCCGCCCCCAGCATTTT. The full variable domain, completed using reference TRBV5-6 and TRBJ1-5, is DAGVTQSPTHLIKTRGQQVTLRCSPKSGHDTVSWYQQALGQGPQFIFQYYEEEERQRGNFPDRFSGHQFPNYSSELNVNALLLGDSALYLCASSFSGTGFRPQHFGDGTRLSIL.

The J gene is TRBJ2-7, the V gene TRBV13, with D unclear. The V gene lost 5 bases and the J gene lost 5 bases, with 13 bases spanning the gap. The CDR3 loop spans 13 amino acids. Germline V CDR1 and CDR2: PRHDT, FYEKMQ (reference sequence). CDR3 sequence (DNA): TGTGCCAGCAGCACCCGTGTAGCCCACGAGCAGTACTTC. Amino acids: CASSTRVAHEQYF. The full variable domain, rest sourced from reference TRBV13 and TRBJ2-7, is AAGVIQSPRHLIKEKRETATLKCYPIPRHDTVYWYQQGPGQDPQFLISFYEKMQSDKGSIPDRFSAQQFSDYHSELNMSSLELGDSALYFCASSTRVAHEQYFGPGTRLTVT.

The chain couples TRBV4-1 to TRBJ2-1, with a possible D match to TRBD2 (5 bases). Germline CDR1 reads MGHRA; CDR2 reads YSYEKL. The CDR3 spans 12 residues. V lost 1 base and J lost 12, with 10 bases in between. CDR3 amino acids: CASSQGGILQFF. CDR3 bases: TGCGCCAGCAGCCAAGGAGGGATACTGCAGTTCTTC.

The chain is built from TRBV6-5 and TRBJ2-1; no reliable D call. Germline CDR1 is MNHEY and CDR2 is SVGAGI. The V and J ends lost 3 bases and 7 bases respectively, with 16 bases between them. The CDR3 loop spans 15 amino acids. This CDR3 is CASSYMERAGNEQFF. The CDR3 DNA sequence: TGTGCCAGCAGTTATATGGAAAGGGCCGGGAATGAGCAGTTCTTC.

CDR3 sequence reads: CASASGTSGRSNEQFF. In nucleotides, the CDR3 is TGTGCCAGCGCCTCCGGGACTAGCGGGAGGTCCAATGAGCAGTTCTTC. The gene calls are TRBV27 and TRBJ2-1; 15 bases map to TRBD2. Looked up from germline, CDR1 is MNHEY and CDR2 is SMNVEV (reference sequence). The CDR3 length is 16 residues. The ends lost 8 bases at V and 6 bases at J; junction bases unmatched: 8.

The chain combines TRBV27 with TRBJ2-7, with no clear D. CDR3 length: 16 amino acids. CDR1 and CDR2 (germline): MNHEY, SMNVEV (reference sequence). The V and J ends lost 6 bases and 4 bases respectively, with 22 bases between them. The CDR3 here is CASRFFPLSGIYEQYF. In DNA, the CDR3 is TGTGCCAGCAGATTTTTTCCCCTCTCTGGAATTTACGAGCAGTACTTC.

The gene calls are TRBV5-6 and TRBJ2-1; 12 positions match TRBD2. The trim removed 3 bases at V and 4 bases at J, leaving 8 bases unmatched. The CDR3 loop spans 17 amino acids. Germline V gives CDR1 SGHDT, CDR2 YYEEEE. CDR3 DNA: TGTGCCAGCAGCTGGACCCGGACTAGCGGGGCTTACAATGAGCAGTTCTTC. Its protein product is CASSWTRTSGAYNEQFF.

As concerns this clone: Other nucleotide sequences in the sample specify the same CDR3. This rearrangement joins TRBV27 to TRBJ1-1, with D tentatively TRBD1 (6 bases). V was shortened by 2 bases and J by 7 bases, with 8 bases between the two germline ends. The CDR3 loop spans 12 amino acids. Per germline, CDR1 MNHEY and CDR2 SMNVEV (reference sequence). For the CDR3, the DNA is TGTGCCAGCAGTTTAGGAGGGGGTGAAGCTTTCTTT. This gives the protein CASSLGGGEAFF.

With respect to this clone: An end of the junction does not agree with germline; a read error may underlie this. V and J are TRBV5-1 and TRBJ2-7; D remains unclear. This CDR3 comprises 13 residues. Germline V lookup: CDR1 SGHRS, CDR2 YFSETQ. CDR3 nucleotides: TGTGCCAGCAGCTACCGGTCCCTATACGAGCAGTACTTC. Translated, it gives CASSYRSLYEQYF.

The V gene is TRBV28, the J gene TRBJ2-2; D remains ambiguous. V was shortened by 5 bases and J by 6 bases, with 10 bases between the two germline ends. The length of the CDR3 is 13 residues. From germline, CDR1 is MDHEN and CDR2 SYDVKM. The CDR3 reads CASSMTGPGELFF. As DNA, the CDR3 is TGTGCCAGCAGTATGACTGGTCCCGGGGAGCTGTTTTTT.

This clone was seen more than once but under ten times. The V and J genes are TRBV11-2 and TRBJ2-7; either TRBD1 or TRBD2 may supply D (6 bases each). Germline CDR1 reads SGHAT; CDR2 reads FQNNGV. CDR3 length: 15 amino acids. The ends were cut back, 1 base at V and 1 base at J, with 11 bases in the middle. CDR3 residues: CASSLAGGQSYEQYF. CDR3 DNA: TGTGCCAGCAGCTTAGCTGGGGGGCAATCCTACGAGCAGTACTTC.